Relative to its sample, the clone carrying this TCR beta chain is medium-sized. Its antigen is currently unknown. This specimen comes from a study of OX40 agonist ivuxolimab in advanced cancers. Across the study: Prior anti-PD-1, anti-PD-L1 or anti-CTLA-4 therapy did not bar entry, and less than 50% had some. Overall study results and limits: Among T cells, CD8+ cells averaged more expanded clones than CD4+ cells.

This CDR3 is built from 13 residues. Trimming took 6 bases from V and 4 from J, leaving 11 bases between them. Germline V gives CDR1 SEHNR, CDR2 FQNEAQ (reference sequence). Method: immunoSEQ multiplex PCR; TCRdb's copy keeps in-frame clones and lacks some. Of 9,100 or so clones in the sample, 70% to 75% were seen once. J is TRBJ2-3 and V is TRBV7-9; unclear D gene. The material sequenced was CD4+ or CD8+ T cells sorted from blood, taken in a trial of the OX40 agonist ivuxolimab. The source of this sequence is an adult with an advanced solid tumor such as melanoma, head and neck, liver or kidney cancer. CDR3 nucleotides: TGTGCCAGCAGGATGACTGGGTCAGATACGCAGTATTTT. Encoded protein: CASRMTGSDTQYF.